These 8 T cell receptor beta chains were sequenced from one sample in a study of radiotherapy plus CTLA-4 blockade in lung cancer. The data were produced by immunoSEQ multiplex PCR, yet TCRdb's version contains in-frame clones alone and is incomplete. The data contain under 55,000 clones, around 85% of them singletons. The material sequenced was peripheral blood, taken from a patient treated with radiotherapy plus ipilimumab. The source is a human donor with non-small cell lung cancer who had a partial response to radiotherapy plus ipilimumab.

J is TRBJ1-1 and V is TRBV27; TRBD1 agrees at 10 bases. CDR1 is MNHEY, CDR2 SMNVEV, per germline (reference sequence). The CDR3 is made up of 16 amino acids. Trimming at V came to 6 bases and at J to 3 bases, leaving 10 bases not matched to a gene. This chain's CDR3 is CASRRDRGQWDTEAFF. DNA of the CDR3: TGTGCCAGCAGGCGCGACAGGGGGCAGTGGGACACTGAAGCTTTCTTT.

The chain is built from TRBV6-6 and TRBJ2-1; D gene unclear. Germline CDR1 MNHNY, CDR2 SVGAGI (reference sequence). The germline V and J ends were trimmed by 7 bases and 5 bases, with 15 bases remaining between them. CDR3 length: 14 residues. CDR3 sequence: CASNRPAGHNEQFF. For the CDR3, the DNA is TGTGCCAGCAACCGACCGGCAGGTCACAATGAGCAGTTCTTC.

In this sample, this clone turned up once. This rearrangement joins TRBV19 to TRBJ1-4; the D gene is possibly TRBD1 (5 bases). V lost 3 bases, J lost 2 bases, and 7 bases lay in between. The CDR3 sequence is 14 residues long. Germline CDR1 and CDR2: LNHDA and SQIVND (reference sequence). The chain's CDR3 is CASSIPGTNEKLFF. The CDR3 DNA follows: TGTGCCAGTAGTATTCCAGGGACTAATGAAAAACTGTTTTTT.

There are a few counts of this clone. V gene TRBV7-7 combines with J gene TRBJ2-5; D possibly corresponds to TRBD2 (6 bases). Trimming stripped 5 bases from V and 2 bases from J, with 9 bases between. Germline loops: CDR1 SSHAT, CDR2 FNYEAQ (reference sequence). The CDR3 consists of 13 residues. The CDR3 here is CASSGGIQETQYF. Written as DNA, the CDR3 is TGTGCCAGCAGCGGAGGGATTCAAGAGACCCAGTACTTC.

The chain employs TRBV6-5 and TRBJ1-5; 7 nucleotides line up with TRBD1. Germline V gene lookup returns CDR1 MNHEY and CDR2 SVGAGI. This CDR3 comprises 13 residues. V gave up 5 bases and J gave up 8 bases; unmatched junction bases: 6. In DNA, the CDR3 is TGTGCCAGCAGTCAAGGGGGCTTTGAGCCCCAGCATTTT. It is translated as CASSQGGFEPQHF.

The gene calls are TRBV6-5 and TRBJ2-3; D unresolved. This CDR3 has 16 amino acids. V was shortened by 2 bases and J by 2 bases, with 14 bases between the two germline ends. Germline assignment: CDR1 MNHEY and CDR2 SVGAGI. The CDR3 region is CASSYNPGQTTDTQYF. The CDR3 region has the DNA TGTGCCAGCAGTTACAACCCGGGTCAGACCACAGATACGCAGTATTTT.

V and J are TRBV12-5 and TRBJ2-3, with 16 nucleotides matching TRBD2. V was pared by 4 bases and J by 0 bases, with 4 bases of the junction left unmatched. The CDR3 is made up of 18 amino acids. Germline-derived CDR1 and CDR2 are LGHNT and FRNRAP. Here the CDR3 reads CASGSGLAGGRSTDTQYF. CDR3 nucleotides: TGTGCTAGTGGTTCGGGACTAGCGGGGGGGCGGAGCACAGATACGCAGTATTTT.

This clone was observed once. The gene calls are TRBV5-1 and TRBJ2-3, with 12 nucleotides matching TRBD1. Germline CDR1 reads SGHRS; CDR2 reads YFSETQ. The CDR3 is 19 residues long. V dropped 4 bases and J dropped 0; count of bases not matched to a gene: 12. The CDR3 region is CASSPYPGQGASSTDTQYF. In nucleotides, the CDR3 is TGCGCCAGCAGCCCCTATCCGGGACAGGGGGCCTCTAGCACAGATACGCAGTATTTT.